The sample holds a few counts of the clone carrying this T cell receptor (beta chain). Its antigen remains unknown. Lacking the conserved final phenylalanine or tryptophan, this CDR3 likely reflects a read error. No DNA is shown, since the ends of the CDR3 on it are uncertain; the CDR3 is the one TCRdb lists. This specimen belongs to a study of beta chain features in type 1 diabetes. Since all of the isolated RNA was reverse transcribed, expressed TCRB transcripts were what got sequenced. Here immunoSEQ multiplex PCR was the method, and the copy in TCRdb shows in-frame clones only, minus some. Of about 140,000 clones in the sample, less than 9% are singletons; the top ten hold approximately 1.4%. Overall study findings and caveats: PCR could preferentially amplify shorter templates, alike in patients and controls. The analysis here could not establish whether HLA type shapes TCRB rearrangement.

Germline CDR1 reads DFQATT; CDR2 reads SNEGSKA (reference sequence). The CDR3 length is 10 residues, termini included. On average, the one heparinised blood draw given by each donor was approximately 120 mL. Naive, central memory, regulatory and stem cell-like memory cells within the CD4+ compartment were sorted using CD45RO/CCR7/CD25/CD127/CD95/CD27. The chain joins TRBV20-1 to TRBJ2-3; TRBD2 reflects the table's D call only, with no check against the DNA. Sequenced material: central memory CD4+ T cells from blood. The origin of this receptor is a young woman in good health. CDR3 in amino acids: CSARDGGLKH.